The next 20 T cell receptor beta chains were all read from a single sample in a study of CD8+CD57+ T cells in acquired aplastic anemia. Only patients with CD8+CD57+ cell expansion on flow cytometry were chosen for sequencing. CDR3 and TCR beta VDJ profiling relied on a genomic DNA template. TCRdb re-analysed the reads in MiXCR, keeping a single row per CDR3 protein. Counted here are 75,000 to 80,000 distinct CDR3 sequences, less than 85% occurring once; the ten biggest clones make up roughly 80%. Sequenced material: sorted CD4+, CD8+, or CD8+CD57+ T cells (not recorded which) from PBMCs. The receptors derive from a human donor with aplastic anemia.

DNA for the CDR3: TGTGCCAGTAGTATTGTAGGACAGGGGAACACTGAAGCTTTCTTT. Translation: CASSIVGQGNTEAFF. This rearrangement joins TRBV19 to TRBJ1-1; 8 nucleotides align to TRBD1. Trimming cost V 3 bases and J 1 base; bases outside gene matches: 4. CDR1 and CDR2 from the germline V gene are LNHDA and SQIVND (reference sequence). CDR3 length equals 15 residues.

The chain is built from TRBV4-2 and TRBJ2-7; tentative D call: TRBD2 (6 bases). The V end lost 4 bases, the J end lost 4 bases, and 17 bases lay between the germline ends. CDR3 length: 15 residues. Germline lookup yields CDR1 LGHNA and CDR2 YNFKEQ. CDR3 in amino acids: CASSPTGVVSYEQYF. In DNA form, the CDR3 reads TGTGCCAGCAGCCCCACGGGGGTAGTCTCTTACGAGCAGTACTTC.

The chain employs TRBV15 and TRBJ2-5, with D possibly matching TRBD1 (5 bases). V shed 2 bases and J shed 3 bases, with 13 bases lying between them. This CDR3 has 15 residues. CDR1 and CDR2 (germline): LNHNV, YYDKDF (reference sequence). For the CDR3, the DNA is TGTGCCACCAGCAGAAGTGTTATCAGGGAAGAGACCCAGTACTTC. This gives the protein CATSRSVIREETQYF.

The gene calls are TRBV7-9 and TRBJ2-7; tentative D call: TRBD1 (5 bases). V lost 0 bases, J lost 3 bases, and 6 bases lay in between. This CDR3 has 13 residues. CDR1 is SEHNR and CDR2 is FQNEAQ in the germline V gene (reference sequence). The CDR3 coding sequence is TGTGCCAGCAGCTTAGCACAGGTCTACGAGCAGTACTTC. Amino acids: CASSLAQVYEQYF.

J is TRBJ2-5 and V is TRBV20-1; 10 bases map to TRBD1. The ends lost 7 bases at V and 4 bases at J; junction bases unmatched: 3. From germline, CDR1 is DFQATT and CDR2 SNEGSKA (reference sequence). The CDR3 totals 12 residues. CDR3 amino acids: CSVGQGGETQYF. DNA of the CDR3: TGCAGTGTTGGACAGGGGGGAGAGACCCAGTACTTC.

This clonotype is a singleton in its sample. This sequence joins TRBV7-9 and TRBJ1-4; TRBD1 agrees at 7 bases. V was clipped by 6 bases and J by 8 bases; unmatched bases: 12. This CDR3 has 15 amino acids. Germline assignment: CDR1 SEHNR and CDR2 FQNEAQ (reference sequence). The CDR3 bases are TGTGCCAGCAGTCGGCCCAGGGGGGAACAAGAAAAACTGTTTTTT. Its protein product is CASSRPRGEQEKLFF.

This clonotype came up a few times. This chain uses TRBV12-5 with TRBJ2-7; D is possibly TRBD1 or TRBD2 (5 bases each). The germline V gene has CDR1 LGHNT and CDR2 FRNRAP. The V end was cut by 4 bases, the J end by 8 bases, with 9 bases between. This CDR3 region has 11 residues. The CDR3, as DNA: TGTGCTAGTGGTTGGGGGTTGCAGCAGTACTTC. Translating gives CASGWGLQQYF.

This rearrangement joins TRBV24-1 to TRBJ2-5; 10 bases line up with TRBD1. CDR1 is KGHDR and CDR2 is SFDVKD in the germline V gene. The V and J ends lost 3 bases and 5 bases, in that order; junction bases with no gene match: 11. The CDR3 extends over 17 amino acids. The DNA of the CDR3 is TGTGCCACCAGTGATATCCCGGGACAGGGGAAGGGTGAGACCCAGTACTTC. Its translation is CATSDIPGQGKGETQYF.

The chain uses TRBV7-9 and TRBJ2-2, with TRBD2 as a possible D gene (5 bases). Germline V gene sequence: CDR1 SEHNR, CDR2 FQNEAQ (reference sequence). The CDR3 is 17 residues long. The V and J ends lost 3 bases and 1 base respectively, with 15 bases between them. CDR3 amino acids: CASSLGLLGRNTGELFF. CDR3 DNA sequence: TGTGCCAGCAGCTTGGGCCTTCTGGGGAGGAACACCGGGGAGCTGTTTTTT.

The rearrangement joins TRBV9 to TRBJ2-7, with D uncertain. The CDR3 covers 15 residues. Per germline, CDR1 SGDLS and CDR2 YYNGEE. V gave up 4 bases and J gave up 3 bases, with 17 bases separating them. CDR3 nucleotide sequence: TGTGCCAGCAGCCAAGATCGGGCCAGCTACTACGAGCAGTACTTC. Translated: CASSQDRASYYEQYF.

CDR3 in DNA: TGTGCCAGCAGTGAGGGACAGGGGAATTCACCCCTCCACTTT. Its translation is CASSEGQGNSPLHF. The rearrangement uses TRBV25-1 and TRBJ1-6, with 10 bases that match TRBD1. Germline lookup yields CDR1 MGHDK and CDR2 SYGVNS. Trimming took 3 bases from V and 7 from J; bases not matched to a gene: 0. This CDR3 has 14 residues.

This clonotype was detected once. V and J are TRBV11-2 and TRBJ2-2, with D possibly matching TRBD1 (6 bases). V shed 5 bases and J shed 3 bases, with 13 bases lying between them. CDR1 SGHAT and CDR2 FQNNGV come from the germline V gene. The CDR3 has 15 residues. The CDR3 loop is CASSTRDKDTGELFF. As DNA, the CDR3 is TGTGCCAGCAGCACCAGGGACAAAGACACCGGGGAGCTGTTTTTT.

The V and J genes are TRBV29-1 and TRBJ1-1, with D unresolved. V was cut by 4 bases and J by 0 bases, with 6 bases left in between. Germline V gene lookup returns CDR1 SQVTM and CDR2 ANQGSEA. The CDR3 spans 12 residues. The CDR3 nucleotides read TGCAGCGTTGGACTGATGAACACTGAAGCTTTCTTT. As protein: CSVGLMNTEAFF. Full variable domain (rest looked up from reference TRBV29-1 and TRBJ1-1): SAVISQKPSRDICQRGTSLTIQCQVDSQVTMMFWYRQQPGQSLTLIATANQGSEATYESGFVIDKFPISRPNLTFSTLTVSNMSPEDSSIYLCSVGLMNTEAFFGQGTRLTVV.

V gene TRBV20-1 combines with J gene TRBJ2-3, with D unclear. The CDR3 totals 10 residues. V was clipped by 2 bases and J by 6 bases, with 3 bases between them. Germline V lookup: CDR1 DFQATT, CDR2 SNEGSKA (reference sequence). This chain's CDR3 is CSARRDTQYF. DNA for the CDR3: TGCAGTGCTAGACGGGATACGCAGTATTTT.

V usage is TRBV19 and J usage is TRBJ1-1, with a weak D call TRBD1 (5 bases). The CDR3 consists of 14 residues. V lost 3 bases and J lost 1, with 9 bases in between. The germline gives CDR1 LNHDA, CDR2 SQIVND (reference sequence). CDR3 sequence: CASSIGHKNTEAFF. The CDR3 DNA sequence: TGTGCCAGTAGTATTGGACACAAGAACACTGAAGCTTTCTTT.

The chain links TRBV6-1 to TRBJ2-1, with TRBD2 matching 9 bases. This CDR3 comprises 16 residues. CDR1 is MNHNS and CDR2 is SASEGT in the germline V gene. V shed 6 bases and J 3 bases; nucleotides not matched to a gene: 9. The CDR3 DNA follows: TGTGCCAGCAGCGTAGGATTAGCGGGAGTCTACAATGAGCAGTTCTTC. This encodes CASSVGLAGVYNEQFF.

The chain employs TRBV29-1 and TRBJ1-5; tentative D call: TRBD1 (5 bases). This CDR3 has 13 residues. Germline CDR1 is SQVTM and CDR2 is ANQGSEA. Deletions cut 4 bases from V and 1 base from J, with 8 bases between. CDR3 nucleotides: TGCAGCGTTGGGGGCTTGAGCAATCAGCCCCAGCATTTT. This gives the protein CSVGGLSNQPQHF.

In its sample, this clonotype was seen many times. The CDR3 here is CASSYSTGQGVYEQYF. As DNA, the CDR3 is TGTGCCAGCAGTTACTCGACGGGACAGGGGGTCTACGAGCAGTACTTC. V usage is TRBV6-5 and J usage is TRBJ2-7, with TRBD1 identical over 11 bases. Trimming removed 0 bases from V and 3 bases from J; junction bases left unmatched: 4. The CDR3 has 16 amino acids. In germline, CDR1 is MNHEY, CDR2 SVGAGI.

The chain joins TRBV10-2 to TRBJ2-7; no reliable D call. Germline values: CDR1 WSHSY, CDR2 SAAADI. The length of the CDR3 is 13 residues. The V end was cut by 2 bases, the J end by 0 bases, with 5 bases between. CDR3 sequence: CASSEVISYEQYF. The CDR3 DNA reads TGCGCCAGCAGTGAGGTCATCTCCTACGAGCAGTACTTC.

This clonotype occurred a few times. CDR3 sequence reads: CASSGLNTEAFF. CDR3 nucleotides: TGTGCCAGCTCCGGGTTGAACACTGAAGCTTTCTTT. The V and J genes are TRBV7-2 and TRBJ1-1, with D unclear. Trimming cost V 8 bases and J 0 bases, with 7 bases left between them. The CDR3 consists of 12 residues. CDR1 is SGHTA, CDR2 FQGNSA, per germline. The full variable domain, its missing parts supplied by reference TRBV7-2 and TRBJ1-1, is GAGVSQSPSNKVTEKGKDVELRCDPISGHTALYWYRQSLGQGLEFLIYFQGNSAPDKSGLPSDRFSAERTGGSVSTLTIQRTQQEDSAVYLCASSGLNTEAFFGQGTRLTVV.